What follows are 6 T cell receptor beta chains derived from one specimen sequenced in a study of blood T cell repertoires in COVID-19. The table came from immunoSEQ multiplex PCR; TCRdb's copy has only in-frame clones and leaves some out. There are 55,000 to 75,000 clones in the sample; about 81% occur only once, and around 9.2% lies in the top ten. The sequencing input was peripheral blood. All receptors come from a human donor in a cohort sampled during active COVID-19.

V and J are TRBV30 and TRBJ2-6; a weak D match, TRBD2 (5 bases). The germline CDR1 and CDR2 sequences are GTSNPN and SVGIG (reference sequence). Trimming pared 3 bases from V and 0 bases from J, leaving 12 bases between. CDR3 length: 16 amino acids. Here the CDR3 reads CAWRRASLSGANVLTF. CDR3 sequence (DNA): TGTGCCTGGAGGCGGGCCTCCCTCTCTGGGGCCAACGTCCTGACTTTC.

The genes are TRBV7-8 and TRBJ2-7; 10 nucleotides line up with TRBD2. Germline CDR1 SGHVS, CDR2 FQNEAQ. J was trimmed by 1 base and V by 5 bases; bases with no gene match: 5. The CDR3 has 15 amino acids. For the CDR3, the DNA is TGTGCCAGCAGCCGTCTAGCGGGAGAATCCTACGAGCAGTACTTC. As protein: CASSRLAGESYEQYF.

This rearrangement joins TRBV28 to TRBJ2-7, with a possible D match to TRBD2 (8 bases). Germline CDR1 reads MDHEN; CDR2 reads SYDVKM. CDR3 length equals 15 residues. The V end was cut by 8 bases, the J end by 2 bases, with 19 bases between. CDR3 in amino acids: CASQGGSGSAYEQYF. DNA for the CDR3: TGTGCCAGCCAGGGGGGGAGCGGGAGTGCCTACGAGCAGTACTTC.

This clone was found a few times. This sequence joins TRBV7-2 and TRBJ2-1; D is uncertain. Germline values: CDR1 SGHTA, CDR2 FQGNSA. CDR3 size: 14 residues. V was trimmed by 1 base and J by 7 bases, leaving 11 bases between them. CDR3 nucleotide sequence: TGTGCCAGCAGCTTAGGCCCTAGTTCGAATGAGCAGTTCTTC. It specifies CASSLGPSSNEQFF.

This clone was recorded only once. V usage is TRBV23-1 and J usage is TRBJ2-1; TRBD1 matches 7 bases. TRBV23-1 falls under the ORF class, with uncertain function. This CDR3 spans 17 amino acids. The V gene end was trimmed by 2 bases and the J gene end by 4 bases; junction bases not matched to a gene: 11. The CDR3: CASSQPCRDSHYNEQFF. CDR3 bases: TGCGCCAGCAGTCAACCTTGTCGGGACAGCCATTACAATGAGCAGTTCTTC.

The chain joins TRBV18 to TRBJ2-5, with D perhaps TRBD2 (5 bases). Germline V gene sequence: CDR1 KGHSH, CDR2 LQKENI. Trimming took 2 bases from V and 7 from J, leaving 14 bases between them. The CDR3 length is 14 residues. Written as DNA, the CDR3 is TGTGCCAGCTCACCAGGCTCATACGCGGGGACCCAGTACTTC. This gives the protein CASSPGSYAGTQYF.